A selection of T cell receptor beta chains follows, all from one sample in a study of regulatory T cells in long-lasting Graves disease. MiXCR was run by TCRdb on the multiplex PCR reads, yielding one entry per CDR3 protein. Counted here are about 560,000 distinct CDR3 sequences, around 15% occurring once; the ten biggest clones make up around 13%. The data were also submitted as part of a second study, on T cells in Graves' hyperthyroidism and ophthalmopathy.

Here the sequenced sample was peripheral blood mononuclear cells (PBMCs), taken at new diagnosis, from a patient treated with antithyroid drugs. These receptor sequences come from a man between 18 and 29 years old with Graves disease. Each CDR3 is given with its conserved first and last residue. The D gene is left open where the match is weak. Expanded clones get a size class; other rows say once, few or many, or leave the size out.

V	J	D	size	DNA	CDR3
TRBV12-3/TRBV12-4	TRBJ2-2	TRBD1	many	TGTGCCAGCAGGGCAGGACAGGGGGTACGCACCGGGGAGCTGTTTTTT	CASRAGQGVRTGELFF
TRBV20-1	TRBJ2-1	TRBD2	many	TGCAGTGCTAGGCCGGGACTAGCGGGAGGCTACAATGAGCAGTTCTTC	CSARPGLAGGYNEQFF
TRBV20-1	TRBJ2-5	TRBD2	many	TGCAGTGCTAGGGGACTAGCGGGACGGGAGACCCAGTACTTC	CSARGLAGRETQYF
TRBV5-1	TRBJ1-1	NA	few	TGCGCCAGCAGCTTCAGCACGCCTGCGGACACTGAAGCTTTCTTT	CASSFSTPADTEAFF
TRBV11-2	TRBJ1-2	TRBD1	NA	TGTGCCAGCAGCTTAGGATCACAGGGGAACTATGGCTACACCTTC	CASSLGSQGNYGYTF
TRBV7-8	TRBJ2-1	NA	many	TGTGCCAGCAGCGACTCCATCAATGAGCAGTTCTTC	CASSDSINEQFF
TRBV5-1	TRBJ1-2	TRBD1	NA	TGCGCCAGCAGCTTGAGGACAGGGCTGGTCTATGGCTACACCTTC	CASSLRTGLVYGYTF
TRBV4-2	TRBJ2-1	TRBD1	NA	TGTGCCAGCAGCCAACTAGGGACAGGGGCCTACAATGAGCAGTTCTTC	CASSQLGTGAYNEQFF
TRBV4-1	TRBJ1-2	TRBD1	NA	TGCGCCAGCAGCCGAGACAGGGGCGACGGCTACACCTTC	CASSRDRGDGYTF
TRBV28	TRBJ2-4	NA	NA	TGTGCCAGCAGTTTACGGGGCTATCAGTACTTC	CASSLRGYQYF
TRBV6-1	TRBJ2-7	TRBD1	NA	TGTGCCAGCAGAAAGACAGGGGGCTACGAGCAGTACTTC	CASRKTGGYEQYF
TRBV19	TRBJ1-1	NA	few	TGTGCCAGTAGTATGAAGGGGGACACTGAAGCTTTCTTT	CASSMKGDTEAFF
TRBV30	TRBJ2-7	NA	few	TGTGCCTGGAGACCAGACGGGATCTCCTCCTACGAGCAGTACTTC	CAWRPDGISSYEQYF
TRBV7-8	TRBJ2-7	TRBD1	NA	TGTGCCAGCACCGTGGACAGGTCCTACGAGCAGTACTTC	CASTVDRSYEQYF
TRBV27	TRBJ2-7	NA	NA	TGTGCCAGCAGTTCCAGCCTGGGCGTCCACGAGCAGTACTTC	CASSSSLGVHEQYF
TRBV7-9	TRBJ2-6	NA	few	TGTGCCAGCGACCCTAGGTCCGCGGGCTCTGGGGCCAACGTCCTGACTTTC	CASDPRSAGSGANVLTF
TRBV11-2	TRBJ2-6	NA	few	TGTGCCAGCAGCTTAGCTCTGCCAGGCCCTGGGGCCAACGTCCTGACTTTC	CASSLALPGPGANVLTF
TRBV20-1	TRBJ2-3	NA	many	TGCAGTGCTGGAGGTGGGAGGTTGGGGACAGATACGCAGTATTTT	CSAGGGRLGTDTQYF
TRBV2	TRBJ1-4	NA	many	TGTGCCAGCAGTGCGATTGGGGACGGCGAAAAACTGTTTTTT	CASSAIGDGEKLFF
TRBV27	TRBJ2-7	NA	many	TGTGCCAGCAGTCCCATAGGCAGGACCTACGAGCAGTACTTC	CASSPIGRTYEQYF
TRBV19	TRBJ1-1	TRBD1	many	TGTGCCAGTAGTATAGATCCGAGGACAGGGGGCATGAACACTGAAGCTTTCTTT	CASSIDPRTGGMNTEAFF
TRBV20-1	TRBJ1-2	NA	few	TGCAGTGCCAATCGGGACTCGTCTAACTATGGCTACGCCTTC	CSANRDSSNYGYAF
TRBV6-2/TRBV6-3	TRBJ2-3	TRBD1	once	TGTGCCAGCACAAACCGGCCCGGGACAGGGCGGACAGATACGCAGTATTTT	CASTNRPGTGRTDTQYF
TRBV30	TRBJ1-5	NA	many	TGTGCCTGGAGTGTCAACCGTTATCAGCCCCAGCATTTT	CAWSVNRYQPQHF
TRBV20-1	TRBJ1-1	NA	many	TGCAGTGCTAGTCCAGGGTTGATGAACACTGAAGCTTTCTTT	CSASPGLMNTEAFF